The 22 T cell receptor beta chains below were found in one sample sequenced in a study of shared clonotypes between healthy human individuals. Clones were read by immunoSEQ multiplex PCR, and TCRdb kept only the in-frame ones, dropping some. The sample has millions of clones, around 94% seen once. The sequencing sample was made of naive CD4+ T cells sorted from blood. The subset was: CD45RA+ positively selected. The receptors here all came from a man between 18 and 29 years old in good health.

V is TRBV5-1 and J is TRBJ2-2; 11 bases fit TRBD2. This CDR3 region has 17 residues. Per germline, CDR1 SGHRS and CDR2 YFSETQ. Trimming at V came to 5 bases and at J to 2 bases, leaving 8 bases not matched to a gene. CDR3 nucleotides: TGCGCCAGCAGAAAAACCGGGACTAGCGGTAACACCGGGGAGCTGTTTTTT. Translated: CASRKTGTSGNTGELFF.

The count of this clone is one. The rearrangement joins TRBV4-2 to TRBJ2-2; D may be TRBD2 (6 bases). The V and J ends lost 0 bases and 13 bases respectively, with 12 bases between them. CDR3 length: 13 amino acids. The V gene's germline CDR1 is LGHNA and CDR2 YNFKEQ. CDR3 loop: CASSQDPAGRLFF. For the CDR3, the DNA is TGTGCCAGCAGCCAAGATCCAGCGGGTCGGCTGTTTTTT.

The J gene is TRBJ1-5, the V gene TRBV5-1, with D perhaps TRBD1 (6 bases). The germline CDR1 and CDR2 sequences are SGHRS and YFSETQ. The CDR3 is 15 residues long. Trimming removed 3 bases from V and 2 bases from J, with 12 bases in between. The CDR3 DNA is TGCGCCAGCAGCTGGGGGGCAGGAGGCAATCAGCCCCAGCATTTT. Amino acid sequence: CASSWGAGGNQPQHF.

The chain employs TRBV10-3 and TRBJ2-7; 10 nucleotides line up with TRBD1. The CDR3 has 17 residues. Germline V gene lookup returns CDR1 ENHRY and CDR2 SYGVKD. V lost 0 bases to trimming and J lost 5 bases; unmatched junction nucleotides: 10. The CDR3 DNA reads as TGTGCCATCAGTGAGTCTAATAAGGGACAGGGGTACAACGAGCAGTACTTC. It codes for CAISESNKGQGYNEQYF.

This clone was detected once. The chain joins TRBV7-2 to TRBJ2-2; the match to TRBD1 covers 8 bases. The germline V gene encodes CDR1 SGHTA and CDR2 FQGNSA. This CDR3 spans 17 amino acids. The V and J ends lost 3 bases and 6 bases, in that order; junction bases with no gene match: 12. CDR3: CASSFRWGQGAAGELFF. The CDR3 DNA reads TGTGCCAGCAGCTTCCGTTGGGGGCAGGGGGCGGCCGGGGAGCTGTTTTTT.

This clone has a single count. The chain couples TRBV7-2 to TRBJ2-1; TRBD1 might be the D (9 bases). V lost 7 bases to trimming and J lost 16 bases, with 20 bases between them. This CDR3 contains 12 residues. The germline CDR1 and CDR2 sequences are SGHTA and FQGNSA. The CDR3 loop is CASIGQGTRTFF. CDR3 nucleotide sequence: TGTGCCAGCATCGGACAGGGGACTAGAACCTTCTTC.

This rearrangement joins TRBV5-8 to TRBJ1-2; possibly TRBD1 for D (6 bases). Germline V gene lookup returns CDR1 SGHTS and CDR2 YDEGEE. The V end lost 0 bases, the J end lost 2 bases, and 17 bases lay between the germline ends. The CDR3 consists of 17 residues. The chain's CDR3 is CASSLGTGTHSNYGYTF. CDR3 coding DNA: TGTGCCAGCAGCTTGGGCACCGGGACACACAGCAACTATGGCTACACCTTC.

This rearrangement joins TRBV27 to TRBJ2-5; TRBD1 might be the D (5 bases). CDR1 is MNHEY and CDR2 is SMNVEV in the germline V gene (reference sequence). The CDR3 has 13 residues. Deletions cut 2 bases from V and 6 bases from J, with 10 bases between. CDR3 in DNA: TGTGCCAGCAGTTTAAGGGGCACGAAGACCCAGTACTTC. Protein product: CASSLRGTKTQYF.

Worth noting for this clone: The identical CDR3 is also encoded by other nucleotide sequences in the sample. The chain employs TRBV10-1 and TRBJ1-6; D not resolved. Germline V CDR1 and CDR2: WNHNN, SYGVQD (reference sequence). The CDR3 is 14 residues long. V lost 5 bases to trimming and J lost 5 bases, with 10 bases between them. The CDR3 loop reads CASSLGVDNSPLHF. The CDR3 region has the DNA TGCGCCAGCAGTCTTGGGGTTGATAATTCACCCCTCCACTTT.

Only one count was recorded for this clone. This chain links TRBV27 with TRBJ1-1; weak D call: TRBD1 (6 bases). This CDR3 is 15 amino acids long. CDR1 and CDR2 (germline): MNHEY, SMNVEV (reference sequence). The V end lost 2 bases, the J end lost 2 bases, and 12 bases lay between the germline ends. The CDR3 DNA follows: TGTGCCAGCAGTTTAGGGGGGGCGCTAAACACTGAAGCTTTCTTT. Its translation: CASSLGGALNTEAFF.

The chain couples TRBV5-1 to TRBJ1-4, with D possibly TRBD1 on 6 matching bases. Germline V gives CDR1 SGHRS, CDR2 YFSETQ. V was trimmed by 4 bases and J by 11 bases, leaving 18 bases between them. The CDR3 is made up of 14 amino acids. The CDR3 sequence: CASSQDPGALKLFF. For the CDR3, the DNA is TGCGCCAGCAGCCAGGACCCGGGGGCTCTGAAACTGTTTTTT.

The CDR3 bases are TGTGCCAGTAGGGGGGGGCCGTACAATGAGCAGTTCTTC. Protein sequence: CASRGGPYNEQFF. This sequence joins TRBV19 and TRBJ2-1; D is possibly TRBD2 (7 bases). The germline gives CDR1 LNHDA, CDR2 SQIVND (reference sequence). The CDR3 consists of 13 residues. The germline V and J ends were trimmed by 6 bases and 4 bases, with 10 bases remaining between them.

Of note for this clone: The junction departs from germline at one end; a sequencing error may be responsible. This sequence joins TRBV25-1 and TRBJ2-3; D not certain. From germline, CDR1 is MGHDK and CDR2 SYGVNS. The CDR3 length is 11 residues. The CDR3 DNA reads as TGTGCCAGCGGTGAGTTGGATACGCAGTATTTT. Protein: CASGELDTQYF.

V is TRBV5-1 and J is TRBJ2-2, with D tentatively TRBD1 or TRBD2 (6 bases each). From germline, CDR1 is SGHRS and CDR2 YFSETQ. Trimming shortened V by 0 bases and J by 4 bases, and 13 bases separated the two germline ends. This CDR3 is 16 amino acids long. CDR3 loop: CASSLELKGGTGELFF. The CDR3, as DNA: TGCGCCAGCAGCTTGGAACTAAAGGGGGGCACCGGGGAGCTGTTTTTT. Full variable domain (remainder filled in from reference TRBV5-1 and TRBJ2-2): KAGVTQTPRYLIKTRGQQVTLSCSPISGHRSVSWYQQTPGQGLQFLFEYFSETQRNKGNFPGRFSGRQFSNSRSEMNVSTLELGDSALYLCASSLELKGGTGELFFGEGSRLTVL.

The chain uses TRBV5-4 and TRBJ1-1; 9 nucleotides line up with TRBD1. There are 15 residues in the CDR3. The germline gives CDR1 SGHNT, CDR2 YYREEE (reference sequence). Trimming removed 4 bases from V and 4 bases from J; junction bases left unmatched: 8. CDR3 DNA: TGTGCCAGCAGCACGGGGGACAGGGTCTTCACTGAAGCTTTCTTT. Amino acids: CASSTGDRVFTEAFF.

V and J are TRBV5-6 and TRBJ2-1; D is perhaps TRBD1 or TRBD2 (5 bases each). Trimming shortened V by 4 bases and J by 2 bases, and 7 bases separated the two germline ends. This CDR3 has 13 residues. The germline V gene encodes CDR1 SGHDT and CDR2 YYEEEE. This CDR3 reads CASSLGAYNEQFF. In nucleotides, the CDR3 is TGTGCCAGCAGCCTGGGGGCCTACAATGAGCAGTTCTTC. The full variable domain, its missing parts supplied by reference TRBV5-6 and TRBJ2-1, is DAGVTQSPTHLIKTRGQQVTLRCSPKSGHDTVSWYQQALGQGPQFIFQYYEEEERQRGNFPDRFSGHQFPNYSSELNVNALLLGDSALYLCASSLGAYNEQFFGPGTRLTVL.

The chain employs TRBV5-6 and TRBJ2-2; 7 bases fit TRBD1. The J segment lost 10 bases and the V segment lost 7 bases, leaving 16 bases of the junction unmatched. The CDR3 is made up of 15 amino acids. Germline V gene sequence: CDR1 SGHDT, CDR2 YYEEEE. CDR3 sequence reads: CASLGQAYTGEELFF. CDR3 in DNA: TGTGCCAGCCTAGGACAGGCTTACACCGGGGAGGAGCTGTTTTTT. The variable domain in full, completed from reference TRBV5-6 and TRBJ2-2, reads DAGVTQSPTHLIKTRGQQVTLRCSPKSGHDTVSWYQQALGQGPQFIFQYYEEEERQRGNFPDRFSGHQFPNYSSELNVNALLLGDSALYLCASLGQAYTGEELFFGEGSRLTVL.

The chain recombines TRBV6-5 with TRBJ1-2; a weak D match, TRBD1 (5 bases). Germline V gene sequence: CDR1 MNHEY, CDR2 SVGAGI. V lost 5 bases to trimming and J lost 10 bases, with 14 bases between them. The CDR3 consists of 12 residues. CDR3 DNA: TGTGCCAGCAGTGCCCAGGGCCTCTACTACACCTTC. Translation gives CASSAQGLYYTF.

The chain recombines TRBV7-2 with TRBJ1-5, with 8 bases identical to TRBD1. The CDR3 length is 15 residues. V trimming: 5 bases; J trimming: 3 bases; junction bases outside the gene matches: 6. Germline CDR1 SGHTA, CDR2 FQGNSA. The CDR3 coding sequence is TGTGCCAGCAGCCCGGGGACAGGATACAATCAGCCCCAGCATTTT. Residues: CASSPGTGYNQPQHF.

Regarding this clone: One junction end does not reproduce the germline sequence, and a read error may be involved. The chain carries TRBV7-9 and TRBJ2-3; a possible D gene is TRBD2 (5 bases). The germline gives CDR1 SEHNR, CDR2 FQNEAQ (reference sequence). The CDR3 loop spans 13 amino acids. The CDR3 region has the DNA TGTGCCAGCAGCTTAGTAGAAGGAGCGGCATGGGATTTT. Residues: CASSLVEGAAWDF. The variable domain in full, with the rest retrieved from reference TRBV7-9 and TRBJ2-3, is DTGVSQNPRHKITKRGQNVTFRCDPISEHNRLYWYRQTLGQGPEFLTYFQNEAQLEKSRLLSDRFSAERPKGSFSTLEIQRTEQGDSAMYLCASSLVEGAAWDFGPGTRLTVL.

V is TRBV6-5 and J is TRBJ1-3; D not resolved. The CDR3 runs 14 residues. V was shortened by 6 bases and J by 0 bases, with 9 bases between the two germline ends. In germline, CDR1 is MNHEY, CDR2 SVGAGI. The CDR3 sequence: CASSSRVSGNTIYF. The CDR3 nucleotides are TGTGCCAGCAGCTCCCGAGTCTCTGGAAACACCATATATTTT.

This sequence joins TRBV27 and TRBJ1-5; D perhaps matches TRBD1 (5 bases). CDR3 size: 14 residues. CDR1 and CDR2 (germline): MNHEY, SMNVEV (reference sequence). The germline V and J ends were trimmed by 4 bases and 2 bases, with 9 bases remaining between them. The CDR3 spells CASSYGGRNQPQHF. CDR3 in DNA: TGTGCCAGCAGTTACGGGGGACGCAATCAGCCCCAGCATTTT.